This T cell receptor beta chain emerged from a study of blood T cell repertoires in COVID-19. Study overall: Sites across the United States, Italy and Spain contributed samples from acute and convalescent COVID-19. Nucleic acid was either cDNA or gDNA, and it came from T cells, B-cell-depleted T cells, or PBMCs.

Seattle's cohort entered during active infection and was followed longitudinally. Authors' data handling: Reference gene primers were amplified, and this amplification served to estimate nucleated cell counts. Assay used: immunoSEQ multiplex PCR; TCRdb lists only in-frame clones, some missing. The V and J calls and clone size were taken over from that table, and D and trimming were inferred from the DNA. Seen here are around 320,000 clones, roughly 91% observed once, and the top ten hold around 10%. CDR3 length: 15 amino acids. CDR1 and CDR2 (germline): SGHDT, YYEEEE. V lost 5 bases to trimming and J lost 4 bases; unmatched junction nucleotides: 6.

The sample taken for sequencing was peripheral blood. This chain uses TRBV5-6 with TRBJ1-2; 12 positions match TRBD1. The TCR sequence derives from a woman in her twenties or thirties with COVID-19, enrolled during active disease. The CDR3 region has the DNA TGTGCCAGCAGGGGGACAGGGGGCAAGCTCTATGGCTACACCTTC. Translated, it gives CASRGTGGKLYGYTF.